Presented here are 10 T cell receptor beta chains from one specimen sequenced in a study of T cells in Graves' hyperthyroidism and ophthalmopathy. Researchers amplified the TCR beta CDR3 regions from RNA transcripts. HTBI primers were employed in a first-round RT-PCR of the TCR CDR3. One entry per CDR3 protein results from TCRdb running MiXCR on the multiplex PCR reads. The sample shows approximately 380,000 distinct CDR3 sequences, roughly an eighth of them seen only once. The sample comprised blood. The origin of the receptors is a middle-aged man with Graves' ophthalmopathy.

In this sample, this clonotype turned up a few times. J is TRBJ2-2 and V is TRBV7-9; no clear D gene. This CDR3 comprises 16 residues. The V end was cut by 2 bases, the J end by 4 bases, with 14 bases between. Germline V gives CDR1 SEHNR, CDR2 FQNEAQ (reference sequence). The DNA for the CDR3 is TGTGCCAGCAGCTTACAGGCGAACAGAGCCACCGGGGAGCTGTTTTTT. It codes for CASSLQANRATGELFF.

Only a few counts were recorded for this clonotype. CDR3 DNA: TGCAGTGCTCGGTTCGACAGGGGAGCCTACGAGCAGTACTTC. The encoded protein is CSARFDRGAYEQYF. V gene TRBV20-1 combines with J gene TRBJ2-7, with 8 bases lining up with TRBD1. V trimming: 5 bases; J trimming: 2 bases; junction bases outside the gene matches: 8. This CDR3 has 14 residues. Per germline, CDR1 DFQATT and CDR2 SNEGSKA (reference sequence).

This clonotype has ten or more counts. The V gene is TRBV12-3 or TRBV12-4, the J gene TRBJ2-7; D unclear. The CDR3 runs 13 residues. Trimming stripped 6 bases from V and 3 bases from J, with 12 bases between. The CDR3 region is CASRRPTDYEQYF. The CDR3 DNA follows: TGTGCCAGCAGGCGCCCGACCGACTACGAGCAGTACTTC.

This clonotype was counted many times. The CDR3 nucleotides are TGCAGTGCTAGAGTAATCAAGCGGGAGGAAATAGATACGCAGTATTTT. Residues: CSARVIKREEIDTQYF. The chain is built from TRBV20-1 and TRBJ2-3, with 9 bases that match TRBD2. Trimming at V came to 1 base and at J to 5 bases, leaving 10 bases not matched to a gene. The CDR3 has 16 residues. The germline CDR1 and CDR2 sequences are DFQATT and SNEGSKA (reference sequence).

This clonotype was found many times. The CDR3 DNA follows: TGTGCCAGCAGCTTAGGAGGCGCATTGGGGGGCGGCGGCTACACCTTC. Amino acids: CASSLGGALGGGGYTF. This chain connects TRBV11-3 to TRBJ1-2, with D possibly matching TRBD1 (6 bases). Trimming left V 1 base short and J 8 bases short, with 20 bases between. The CDR3 length is 16 residues. CDR1 and CDR2 from the germline V gene are SGHNT and YENEEA.

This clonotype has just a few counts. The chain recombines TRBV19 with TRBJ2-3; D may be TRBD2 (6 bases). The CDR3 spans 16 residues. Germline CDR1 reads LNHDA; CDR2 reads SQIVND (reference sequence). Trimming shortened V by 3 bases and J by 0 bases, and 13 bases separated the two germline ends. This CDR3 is CASSMGTSFSTDTQYF. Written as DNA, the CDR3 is TGTGCCAGTAGTATGGGGACTTCATTTAGCACAGATACGCAGTATTTT.

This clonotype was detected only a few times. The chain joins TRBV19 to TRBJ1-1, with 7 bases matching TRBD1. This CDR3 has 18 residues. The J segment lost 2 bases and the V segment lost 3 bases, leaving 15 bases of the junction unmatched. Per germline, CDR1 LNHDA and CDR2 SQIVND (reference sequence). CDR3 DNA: TGTGCCAGTAGTATCCTTGCAGGGGGATTTCCATTAAACACTGAAGCTTTCTTT. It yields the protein CASSILAGGFPLNTEAFF.

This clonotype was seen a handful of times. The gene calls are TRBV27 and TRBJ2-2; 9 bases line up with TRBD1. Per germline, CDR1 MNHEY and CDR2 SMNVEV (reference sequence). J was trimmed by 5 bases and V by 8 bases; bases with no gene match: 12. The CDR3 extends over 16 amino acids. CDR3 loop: CASSLAGTGITGELFF. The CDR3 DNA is TGTGCCAGCTCTTTAGCCGGGACAGGGATAACCGGGGAGCTGTTTTTT.

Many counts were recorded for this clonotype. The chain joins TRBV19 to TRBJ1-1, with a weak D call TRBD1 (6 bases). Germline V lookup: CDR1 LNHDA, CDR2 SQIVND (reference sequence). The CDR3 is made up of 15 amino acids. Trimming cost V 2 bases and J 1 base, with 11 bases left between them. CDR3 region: CASSIRRDTNTEAFF. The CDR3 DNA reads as TGTGCCAGTAGTATACGCCGGGACACGAACACTGAAGCTTTCTTT.

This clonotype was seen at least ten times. CDR3 protein: CASSPRTGVDIQYF. The CDR3 nucleotides read TGTGCCAGCAGTCCCCGGACAGGGGTGGACATTCAGTACTTC. This chain links TRBV12-3 or TRBV12-4 with TRBJ2-4, with TRBD1 matching over 9 bases. The V gene end was trimmed by 5 bases and the J gene end by 8 bases; junction bases not matched to a gene: 7. This CDR3 has 14 residues.